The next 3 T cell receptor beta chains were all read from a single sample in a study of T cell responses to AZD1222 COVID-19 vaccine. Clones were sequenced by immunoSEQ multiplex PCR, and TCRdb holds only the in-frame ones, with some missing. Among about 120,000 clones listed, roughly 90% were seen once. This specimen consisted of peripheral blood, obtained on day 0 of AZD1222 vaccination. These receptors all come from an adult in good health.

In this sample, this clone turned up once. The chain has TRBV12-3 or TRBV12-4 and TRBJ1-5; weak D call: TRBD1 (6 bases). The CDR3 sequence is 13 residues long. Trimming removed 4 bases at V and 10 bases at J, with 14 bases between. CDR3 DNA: TGTGCCAGCAGTTCGAGGCAGGGGAACCCCCAGCATTTT. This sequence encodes CASSSRQGNPQHF.

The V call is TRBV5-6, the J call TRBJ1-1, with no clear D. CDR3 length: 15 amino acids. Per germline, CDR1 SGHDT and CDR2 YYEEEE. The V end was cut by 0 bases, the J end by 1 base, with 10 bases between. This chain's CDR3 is CASSLEGEGNTEAFF. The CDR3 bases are TGTGCCAGCAGCTTGGAGGGTGAGGGGAACACTGAAGCTTTCTTT.

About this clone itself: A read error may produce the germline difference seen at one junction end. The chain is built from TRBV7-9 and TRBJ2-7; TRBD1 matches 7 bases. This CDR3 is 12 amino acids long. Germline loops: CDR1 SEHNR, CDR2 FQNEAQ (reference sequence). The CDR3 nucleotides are TGTGCCAGCAGCTTGGGAACAGGGGAACGGGTCTTC. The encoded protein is CASSLGTGERVF.